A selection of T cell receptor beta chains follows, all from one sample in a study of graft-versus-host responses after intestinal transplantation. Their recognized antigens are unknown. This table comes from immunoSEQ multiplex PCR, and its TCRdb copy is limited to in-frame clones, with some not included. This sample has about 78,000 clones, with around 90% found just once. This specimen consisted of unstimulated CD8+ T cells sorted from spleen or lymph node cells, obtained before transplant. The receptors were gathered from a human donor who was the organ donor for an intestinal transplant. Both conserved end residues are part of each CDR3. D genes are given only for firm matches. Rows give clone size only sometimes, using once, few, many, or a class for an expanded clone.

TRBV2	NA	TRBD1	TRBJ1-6	CASSEWDRGASPLHF	TGTGCCAGCAGTGAATGGGACAGGGGCGCTTCACCCCTCCACTTT
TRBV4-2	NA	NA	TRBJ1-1	CASSLRGSEAFF	TGTGCCAGCAGCCTCAGAGGCTCTGAAGCTTTCTTT
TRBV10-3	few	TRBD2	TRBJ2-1	CAISLGLAGEYYNEQFF	TGTGCCATCAGCCTCGGACTAGCGGGGGAATACTACAATGAGCAGTTCTTC
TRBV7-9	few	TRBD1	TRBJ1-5	CASSPGQGNQPQHF	TGTGCCAGCAGCCCGGGACAGGGAAATCAGCCCCAGCATTTT
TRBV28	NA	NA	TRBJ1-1	CASSSGASLWTEAFF	TGTGCCAGCAGTTCAGGGGCCTCCCTGTGGACTGAAGCTTTCTTT
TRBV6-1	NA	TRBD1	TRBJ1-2	CASSEGWTGYGYTF	TGTGCCAGCAGTGAAGGCTGGACAGGCTATGGCTACACCTTC
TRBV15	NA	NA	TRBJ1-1	CATSRVEGLNTEAFF	TGTGCCACCAGCAGAGTAGAGGGACTAAACACTGAAGCTTTCTTT
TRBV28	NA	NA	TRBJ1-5	CASSLHAGNQPQHF	TGTGCCAGCAGTTTACACGCAGGCAATCAGCCCCAGCATTTT
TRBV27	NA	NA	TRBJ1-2	CASSFEGGYTF	TGTGCCAGCAGTTTTGAGGGTGGCTACACCTTC
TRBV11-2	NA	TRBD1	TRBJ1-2	CASSLGQGTTRGYTF	TGTGCCAGCAGCCTGGGACAGGGGACAACAAGGGGCTACACCTTC
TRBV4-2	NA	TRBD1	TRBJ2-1	CASSQDLGQANNEQFF	TGTGCCAGCAGCCAAGATTTGGGACAGGCAAACAATGAGCAGTTCTTC
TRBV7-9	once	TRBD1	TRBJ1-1	CASESFAGTGITEAFF	TGTGCCAGCGAAAGCTTCGCGGGGACAGGGATCACTGAAGCTTTCTTT
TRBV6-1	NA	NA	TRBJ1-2	CASSDPGVALYGYTF	TGTGCCAGCAGTGACCCCGGGGTTGCTCTCTATGGCTACACCTTC
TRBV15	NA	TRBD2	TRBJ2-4	CATAGSGGASNIQYF	TGTGCCACAGCCGGTAGCGGGGGGGCCAGTAACATTCAGTACTTC
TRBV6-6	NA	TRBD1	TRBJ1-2	CASNPPRGQVYTF	TGTGCCAGCAATCCCCCGAGGGGGCAGGTCTACACCTTC
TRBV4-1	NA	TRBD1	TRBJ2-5	CASSQAGQGQETQYF	TGCGCCAGCAGCCAAGCGGGACAGGGCCAAGAGACCCAGTACTTC